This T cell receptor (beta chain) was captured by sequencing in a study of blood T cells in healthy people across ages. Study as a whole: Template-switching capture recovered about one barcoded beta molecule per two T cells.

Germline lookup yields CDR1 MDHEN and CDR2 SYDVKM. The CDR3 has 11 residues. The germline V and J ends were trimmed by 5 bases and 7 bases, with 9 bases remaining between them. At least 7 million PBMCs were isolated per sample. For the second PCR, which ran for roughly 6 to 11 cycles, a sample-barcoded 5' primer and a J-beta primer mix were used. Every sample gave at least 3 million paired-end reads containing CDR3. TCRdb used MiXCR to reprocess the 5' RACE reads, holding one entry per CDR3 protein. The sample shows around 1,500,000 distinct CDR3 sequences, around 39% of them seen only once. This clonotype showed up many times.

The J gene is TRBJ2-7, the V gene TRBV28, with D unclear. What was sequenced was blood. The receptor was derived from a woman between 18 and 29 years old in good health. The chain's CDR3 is CASSPGREQYF. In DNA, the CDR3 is TGTGCCAGCAGTCCTGGGCGGGAGCAGTACTTC.